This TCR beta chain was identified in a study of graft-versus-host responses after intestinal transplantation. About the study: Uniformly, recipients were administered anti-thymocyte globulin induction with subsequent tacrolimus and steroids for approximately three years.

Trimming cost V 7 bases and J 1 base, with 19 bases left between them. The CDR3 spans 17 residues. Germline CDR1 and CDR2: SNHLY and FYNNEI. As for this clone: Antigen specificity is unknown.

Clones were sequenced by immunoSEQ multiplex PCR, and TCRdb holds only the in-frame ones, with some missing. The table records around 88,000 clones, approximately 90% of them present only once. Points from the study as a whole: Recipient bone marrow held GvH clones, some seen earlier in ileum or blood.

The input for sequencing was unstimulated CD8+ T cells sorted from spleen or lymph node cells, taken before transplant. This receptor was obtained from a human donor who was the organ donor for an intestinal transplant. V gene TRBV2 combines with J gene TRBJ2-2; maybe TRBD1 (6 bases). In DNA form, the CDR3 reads TGTGCCAGCACCGAGGGGGTATCCCTCGGGAACACCGGGGAGCTGTTTTTT. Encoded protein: CASTEGVSLGNTGELFF.